These T cell receptor beta chains were read from a single sample in a study of CD8+ T cells in alopecia areata. The protocol was immunoSEQ multiplex PCR, while the TCRdb copy is restricted to in-frame clones and leaves out a portion. The sample has under 65,000 clones; around 44% are singletons. Sequencing was carried out using NKG2D-low CD8+ T cells sorted from blood. These TCRs come from a human donor with alopecia areata. CDR3s include the opening cysteine and the closing phenylalanine or tryptophan. Each record gives: D gene, J gene, V gene, clone size, CDR3 protein, CDR3 DNA. A D gene is named only where the DNA matches it firmly. Not every row has a clone size; where given, it reads once, few, many or a size class.

d_call: NA; j_call: TRBJ1-2; v_call: TRBV29-1; clone_size: NA; cdr3_aa: CSVEARQRANYGYTF; cdr3_nt: TGCAGCGTTGAAGCACGACAGAGAGCTAACTATGGCTACACCTTC
d_call: TRBD2; j_call: TRBJ2-2; v_call: TRBV11-3; clone_size: NA; cdr3_aa: CASSHGTSGLAGELFF; cdr3_nt: TGTGCCAGCAGCCACGGGACTAGCGGGTTGGCCGGGGAGCTGTTTTTT
d_call: NA; j_call: TRBJ2-5; v_call: TRBV7-9; clone_size: NA; cdr3_aa: CASEGLRETQYF; cdr3_nt: TGTGCCAGCGAGGGGTTGCGAGAGACCCAGTACTTC
d_call: NA; j_call: TRBJ2-2; v_call: TRBV28; clone_size: NA; cdr3_aa: CASTRGITNTGELFF; cdr3_nt: TGTGCCAGCACCCGGGGGATCACGAACACCGGGGAGCTGTTTTTT
d_call: TRBD2; j_call: TRBJ2-1; v_call: TRBV4-3; clone_size: NA; cdr3_aa: CASSDRSLVAGGTNEQFF; cdr3_nt: TGCGCCAGCAGCGACAGGTCCTTAGTAGCGGGAGGAACCAATGAGCAGTTCTTC
d_call: TRBD1; j_call: TRBJ2-1; v_call: TRBV29-1; clone_size: few; cdr3_aa: CSVSRQGGGNEQFF; cdr3_nt: TGCAGCGTTTCACGACAGGGTGGGGGCAATGAGCAGTTCTTC
d_call: NA; j_call: TRBJ1-5; v_call: TRBV28; clone_size: few; cdr3_aa: CASSQRQSNQPQHF; cdr3_nt: TGTGCCAGCAGTCAACGACAGAGCAATCAGCCCCAGCATTTT
d_call: NA; j_call: TRBJ1-2; v_call: TRBV4-3; clone_size: NA; cdr3_aa: CASSQENNYGYTF; cdr3_nt: TGCGCCAGCAGCCAAGAGAACAACTATGGCTACACCTTC
d_call: NA; j_call: TRBJ2-2; v_call: TRBV6-5; clone_size: once; cdr3_aa: CASSVKNTGELFF; cdr3_nt: TGTGCCAGCAGTGTGAAGAACACCGGGGAGCTGTTTTTT
d_call: NA; j_call: TRBJ2-1; v_call: TRBV9; clone_size: NA; cdr3_aa: CASGPNNEQFF; cdr3_nt: TGTGCCAGCGGACCTAACAATGAGCAGTTCTTC
d_call: TRBD2; j_call: TRBJ2-5; v_call: TRBV9; clone_size: few; cdr3_aa: CASSEGASASGPSVRAQYF; cdr3_nt: TGTGCCAGCAGCGAAGGAGCCTCTGCTAGCGGGCCTTCCGTCCGAGCCCAGTACTTC
d_call: NA; j_call: TRBJ2-5; v_call: TRBV28; clone_size: few; cdr3_aa: CASSLGSQYF; cdr3_nt: TGTGCCAGCAGTTTGGGGTCCCAGTACTTC
d_call: NA; j_call: TRBJ1-2; v_call: TRBV29-1; clone_size: once; cdr3_aa: CSVQGESVTYGYTF; cdr3_nt: TGCAGCGTACAGGGAGAATCGGTTACCTATGGCTACACCTTC
d_call: TRBD1; j_call: TRBJ1-6; v_call: TRBV27; clone_size: NA; cdr3_aa: CASSREGADNSPLHF; cdr3_nt: TGTGCCAGCAGCCGCGAGGGGGCCGATAATTCACCCCTCCACTTT
d_call: TRBD1; j_call: TRBJ1-2; v_call: TRBV9; clone_size: NA; cdr3_aa: CASSGPGTGPQGYTF; cdr3_nt: TGTGCCAGCAGCGGACCCGGGACAGGGCCTCAAGGCTACACCTTC
d_call: TRBD1; j_call: TRBJ1-1; v_call: TRBV29-1; clone_size: NA; cdr3_aa: CGLAGTVNTEAFF; cdr3_nt: TGCGGCTTAGCAGGGACAGTGAACACTGAAGCTTTCTTT
d_call: NA; j_call: TRBJ2-1; v_call: TRBV7-2; clone_size: NA; cdr3_aa: CASRVTTGVVYEQFF; cdr3_nt: TGTGCCAGCAGAGTCACTACTGGTGTGGTTTATGAGCAGTTCTTC
d_call: NA; j_call: TRBJ2-3; v_call: TRBV2; clone_size: NA; cdr3_aa: CARSGRMTDTQYF; cdr3_nt: TGTGCCAGAAGCGGACGGATGACAGATACGCAGTATTTT
d_call: TRBD1; j_call: TRBJ2-4; v_call: TRBV7-9; clone_size: NA; cdr3_aa: CASSSGQGENIQYF; cdr3_nt: TGTGCCAGCAGCTCCGGACAGGGTGAAAACATTCAGTACTTC
d_call: TRBD1; j_call: TRBJ2-5; v_call: TRBV19; clone_size: few; cdr3_aa: CASSAGGRETQYF; cdr3_nt: TGTGCCAGCTCGGCAGGGGGTAGGGAGACCCAGTACTTC
d_call: NA; j_call: TRBJ1-5; v_call: TRBV12-5; clone_size: NA; cdr3_aa: CASGLVAAGNQPQHF; cdr3_nt: TGTGCTAGTGGTTTGGTGGCCGCTGGCAATCAGCCCCAGCATTTT
d_call: NA; j_call: TRBJ1-4; v_call: TRBV29-1; clone_size: few; cdr3_aa: CSETIDGSAGEKLFF; cdr3_nt: TGCAGCGAAACGATTGACGGGTCAGCGGGCGAAAAACTGTTTTTT
d_call: TRBD2; j_call: TRBJ2-3; v_call: TRBV27; clone_size: few; cdr3_aa: CASSFKLAGGRGNTDTQYF; cdr3_nt: TGTGCCAGCAGTTTCAAACTAGCGGGGGGCCGAGGGAACACAGATACGCAGTATTTT
d_call: NA; j_call: TRBJ1-4; v_call: TRBV7-2; clone_size: few; cdr3_aa: CASSVARAMVREKLFF; cdr3_nt: TGTGCCAGCAGTGTCGCCCGGGCCATGGTACGAGAAAAACTGTTTTTT
d_call: TRBD1; j_call: TRBJ2-3; v_call: TRBV13; clone_size: NA; cdr3_aa: CASSPVRGPKEDTQYF; cdr3_nt: TGTGCCAGCAGCCCAGTGAGGGGGCCGAAGGAAGATACGCAGTATTTT
d_call: NA; j_call: TRBJ1-4; v_call: TRBV13; clone_size: NA; cdr3_aa: CASSSSVEGEKLFF; cdr3_nt: TGTGCCAGCAGCTCGTCAGTGGAGGGGGAAAAACTGTTTTTT
d_call: NA; j_call: TRBJ2-7; v_call: TRBV30; clone_size: NA; cdr3_aa: CAWSPGQSYEQYF; cdr3_nt: TGTGCCTGGAGTCCCGGACAGTCCTACGAGCAGTACTTC
d_call: NA; j_call: TRBJ1-2; v_call: TRBV29-1; clone_size: few; cdr3_aa: CSVRDYGGAASGYTF; cdr3_nt: TGCAGCGTCCGAGATTACGGGGGCGCAGCGAGTGGCTACACCTTC
d_call: NA; j_call: TRBJ2-7; v_call: TRBV28; clone_size: NA; cdr3_aa: CASSFGYEQYF; cdr3_nt: TGTGCCAGCAGTTTTGGTTACGAGCAGTACTTC
d_call: NA; j_call: TRBJ1-1; v_call: TRBV7-9; clone_size: few; cdr3_aa: CASSTPIEAFF; cdr3_nt: TGTGCCAGCAGTACCCCAATTGAAGCTTTCTTT
d_call: TRBD1; j_call: TRBJ2-1; v_call: TRBV9; clone_size: NA; cdr3_aa: CASSVGTGTVSSYNEQFF; cdr3_nt: TGTGCCAGCAGCGTAGGAACCGGGACAGTAAGCTCCTACAATGAGCAGTTCTTC
d_call: TRBD2; j_call: TRBJ2-1; v_call: TRBV28; clone_size: few; cdr3_aa: CASSPAGGYEQFF; cdr3_nt: TGTGCCAGCAGCCCTGCGGGGGGCTATGAGCAGTTCTTC
d_call: NA; j_call: TRBJ2-7; v_call: TRBV5-4; clone_size: once; cdr3_aa: CASSLGLPGYEQYF; cdr3_nt: TGTGCCAGCAGCTTGGGACTCCCAGGCTACGAGCAGTACTTC
d_call: NA; j_call: TRBJ2-5; v_call: TRBV7-9; clone_size: NA; cdr3_aa: CASSLSQRGEGTQYF; cdr3_nt: TGTGCCAGCAGCTTGTCTCAGCGCGGTGAAGGGACCCAGTACTTC
d_call: NA; j_call: TRBJ2-7; v_call: TRBV5-6; clone_size: NA; cdr3_aa: CASSSSYEQYF; cdr3_nt: TGTGCCAGCAGCTCTTCCTACGAGCAGTACTTC
d_call: TRBD2; j_call: TRBJ2-1; v_call: TRBV28; clone_size: few; cdr3_aa: CASSLLAGGYNEQFF; cdr3_nt: TGTGCCAGCAGTTTGCTAGCGGGAGGGTACAATGAGCAGTTCTTC
d_call: TRBD2; j_call: TRBJ2-3; v_call: TRBV27; clone_size: NA; cdr3_aa: CASSSSALAGAPDTQYF; cdr3_nt: TGTGCCAGCAGTTCATCAGCACTAGCGGGGGCCCCAGATACGCAGTATTTT
d_call: NA; j_call: TRBJ2-7; v_call: TRBV7-2; clone_size: NA; cdr3_aa: CASSLAGGGPPYEQYF; cdr3_nt: TGTGCCAGCAGCTTAGCGGGTGGGGGGCCCCCCTACGAGCAGTACTTC
d_call: NA; j_call: TRBJ2-3; v_call: TRBV25-1; clone_size: few; cdr3_aa: CASSETGRADTQYF; cdr3_nt: TGTGCCAGCAGTGAGACTGGACGAGCAGATACGCAGTATTTT
d_call: NA; j_call: TRBJ2-7; v_call: TRBV30; clone_size: few; cdr3_aa: CAWSVGIEQYF; cdr3_nt: TGTGCCTGGAGTGTAGGGATCGAGCAGTACTTC
d_call: NA; j_call: TRBJ1-1; v_call: TRBV7-6; clone_size: NA; cdr3_aa: CASQPDGYLNTEAFF; cdr3_nt: TGTGCCAGTCAACCGGACGGCTACCTGAACACTGAAGCTTTCTTT
d_call: TRBD1; j_call: TRBJ2-7; v_call: TRBV29-1; clone_size: NA; cdr3_aa: CSVGGQTYEQYF; cdr3_nt: TGCAGCGTTGGGGGACAGACCTACGAGCAGTACTTC
d_call: NA; j_call: TRBJ2-7; v_call: TRBV4-3; clone_size: NA; cdr3_aa: CASSQDPGRTYEQYF; cdr3_nt: TGCGCCAGCAGCCAAGATCCGGGCAGAACCTACGAGCAGTACTTC
d_call: NA; j_call: TRBJ1-1; v_call: TRBV15; clone_size: few; cdr3_aa: CATSRSLNTEAFF; cdr3_nt: TGTGCCACCAGCAGATCGCTGAACACTGAAGCTTTCTTT
d_call: NA; j_call: TRBJ2-1; v_call: TRBV29-1; clone_size: NA; cdr3_aa: CSVIRVLWDEQFF; cdr3_nt: TGCAGCGTTATACGGGTCCTCTGGGATGAGCAGTTCTTC
d_call: TRBD1; j_call: TRBJ2-2; v_call: TRBV4-2; clone_size: NA; cdr3_aa: CASSPYRGLAGELFF; cdr3_nt: TGTGCCAGCTCTCCCTACAGGGGGCTCGCCGGGGAGCTGTTTTTT
d_call: NA; j_call: TRBJ2-2; v_call: TRBV7-9; clone_size: few; cdr3_aa: CASSRTGELFF; cdr3_nt: TGTGCCAGCAGCCGCACCGGGGAGCTGTTTTTT
d_call: NA; j_call: TRBJ2-7; v_call: TRBV6-6; clone_size: NA; cdr3_aa: CASSYAGVYEQYF; cdr3_nt: TGTGCCAGCAGTTACGCAGGGGTCTACGAGCAGTACTTC
d_call: NA; j_call: TRBJ2-2; v_call: TRBV13; clone_size: NA; cdr3_aa: CASSSDSGPNTGELFF; cdr3_nt: TGTGCCAGCAGCTCGGACAGCGGTCCGAACACCGGGGAGCTGTTTTTT
d_call: NA; j_call: TRBJ1-1; v_call: TRBV5-1; clone_size: NA; cdr3_aa: CASSVTGTAYTEAFF; cdr3_nt: TGCGCCAGCAGCGTTACCGGGACGGCTTACACTGAAGCTTTCTTT
d_call: TRBD1; j_call: TRBJ2-1; v_call: TRBV11-1; clone_size: NA; cdr3_aa: CASSPGTGAYNEQFF; cdr3_nt: TGTGCCAGCAGCCCCGGGACAGGAGCTTACAATGAGCAGTTCTTC
d_call: NA; j_call: TRBJ1-1; v_call: TRBV5-6; clone_size: few; cdr3_aa: CASSDALEAFF; cdr3_nt: TGTGCCAGCAGCGACGCCTTAGAAGCTTTCTTT
d_call: TRBD1; j_call: TRBJ2-7; v_call: TRBV28; clone_size: NA; cdr3_aa: CASSRRTGGFHEQYF; cdr3_nt: TGTGCCAGCAGTCGCCGGACAGGGGGGTTTCACGAGCAGTACTTC
d_call: NA; j_call: TRBJ2-3; v_call: TRBV2; clone_size: NA; cdr3_aa: CGADTQYF; cdr3_nt: TGTGGGGCAGATACGCAGTATTTT
d_call: TRBD1; j_call: TRBJ2-7; v_call: TRBV29-1; clone_size: NA; cdr3_aa: CSVEQGAYEQYF; cdr3_nt: TGCAGCGTTGAACAGGGGGCTTACGAGCAGTACTTC